This T cell receptor (beta chain) emerged from a study of graft-versus-host responses after intestinal transplantation. In this sample, this clone turned up once. The antigen is unknown. The V and J ends lost 0 bases and 2 bases respectively, with 9 bases between them. Germline CDR1 and CDR2: SGHAT and FQDESV (reference sequence). The CDR3 is 15 residues long. Assay used: immunoSEQ multiplex PCR; TCRdb lists only in-frame clones, some missing. The sample has about 36,000 clones, roughly 94% seen once. The chain carries TRBV11-1 and TRBJ2-3, with D perhaps TRBD1 or TRBD2 (5 bases each). Sequencing was performed on unstimulated CD4+ T cells sorted from spleen or lymph node cells, taken before transplant. The source is a human donor who was the organ donor for an intestinal transplant. Written as DNA, the CDR3 is TGTGCCAGCAGCTTAGCCGGGACCTACACAGATACGCAGTATTTT. Encoded protein: CASSLAGTYTDTQYF.